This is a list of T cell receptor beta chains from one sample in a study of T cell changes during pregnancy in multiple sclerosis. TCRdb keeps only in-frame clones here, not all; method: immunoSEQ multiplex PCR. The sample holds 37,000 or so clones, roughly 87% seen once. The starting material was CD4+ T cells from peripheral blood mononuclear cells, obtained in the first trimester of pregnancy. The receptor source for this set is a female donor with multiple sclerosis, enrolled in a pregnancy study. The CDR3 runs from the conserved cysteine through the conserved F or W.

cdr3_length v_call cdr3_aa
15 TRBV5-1 CASSSLGTGGTEAFF
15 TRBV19 CASSNRGEGNQPQHF
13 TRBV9 CASSVVERYGYTF
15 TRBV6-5 CASSSLGQTLSTQYF
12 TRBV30 CAWSGGADEQYF
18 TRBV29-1 CSVVEKGGVTAGGQPQHF
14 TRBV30 CAWSQAGGADTQYF
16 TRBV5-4 CASSLDSGGSTDTQYF
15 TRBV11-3 CASSLGTGGYNEQFF
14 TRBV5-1 CASSTGTSGSEQFF
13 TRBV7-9 CASSLEGDQPQHF
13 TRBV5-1 CASSLETENIQYF
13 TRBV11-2 CASTKGSGGEAFF
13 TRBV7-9 CASSLAAGGRAFF
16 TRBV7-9 CASSLTGTGNTGELFF
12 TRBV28 CASSFLGGGAFF
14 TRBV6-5 CASATGQGHYEQYF
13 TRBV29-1 CSVVMPENTEAFF
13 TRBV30 CAWSRGIGTEAFF
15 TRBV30 CAWSVVEAGVNGYTF
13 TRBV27 CASSPQGFGGYTF
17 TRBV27 CASNALIGRAVGSPLHF
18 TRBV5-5 CASSLAYGNGLVSGEQYF
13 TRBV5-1 CASSFQGDTEAFF
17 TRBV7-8 CASSQTTPGGPNNEQFF
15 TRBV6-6 CASSYGTGGGQPQHF
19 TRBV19 CASSIDAAGGGTTNEKLFF
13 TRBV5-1 CASSLRDSYEQYF
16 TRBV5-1 CASSLGGTAGTYEQYF
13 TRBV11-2 CASEGGGGSPLHF
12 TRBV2 CASYRGTGELFF
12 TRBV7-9 CASSLGTAEAFF